This T cell receptor beta chain was identified during a study of T cells expressing NK-cell markers. Study-level information: Source material for TCR beta repertoires consisted of sorted CD3+CD56+NKG2C+, CD3+CD56+NKG2C- and CD3+CD56-NKG2C+ T cells.

Germline loops: CDR1 SNHLY, CDR2 FYNNEI. The CDR3 runs 14 residues. TCRdb re-called the 5' RACE reads; every CDR3 protein appears as one record, without DNA. The sample table includes 350,000 to 450,000 distinct CDR3 sequences. Sequencing was done on a sample of blood T cells: a sorted CD56 or NKG2C T cell subset, CD4+ or CD8+ T cells, or bulk PBMC T cells (not recorded which). The sequence was obtained from a man aged 18-75 years in good health. The rearrangement links TRBV2 to TRBJ1-3; TCRdb outputs TRBD1, but without DNA this stays unchecked. The CDR3 loop is CASSGSRAGNTIYF.